Here is one T cell receptor (beta chain) with its context. This clone appeared once. What this receptor recognizes is not known. Base qualities were left out, and no much larger clone turns up one base away. According to the study, the label for this sample's time point signals: baseline before first vaccination. Vaccinee samples were obtained from the UK trials COV001 and COV002, which included a single-blind randomized controlled phase 2/3 trial of AZD1222 (ChAdOx1 nCoV-19) in healthy adults. Trial participant PBMC samples were collected at day 0 and day 28 after the second dose for TCRbeta chain sequencing. The CDR3 regions of human TCRbeta chains were analyzed by immunosequencing. In the source study's methods: TCRs in the repertoires were matched against a reference library of SARS-CoV-2-specific TCRs that had been generated with the MIRA antigen-specificity platform. Breadth was defined as the fraction of unique TCRs that were SARS-CoV-2-associated, and depth was defined as the fraction of total T cells that were SARS-CoV-2-associated. Using the MIRA data, each spike-specific TCR was mapped to the spike region that the TCR reacts to and placed in a CD4 or CD8 class. Log10-transformed breadth and depth values were compared by one-way ANOVA with Sidak's multiple comparisons tests. TCRdb obtained this table from immuneACCESS and retained in-frame rearrangements with V and J assigned. These tables miss some clones; where compared with another copy, unresolved V genes account for less than half of the shortfall, and the remainder is unexplained. From that table come the V and J calls and clone size; the DNA was used to work out D and trimming. Within this sample are around 28,000 clones, with around 90% of them counted one time only. The top ten clones comprise 1% to 1.5% of the sample.

This specimen belongs to a study of T cell responses to AZD1222 COVID-19 vaccine (dated by TCRdb to 2020 to 2023). About the study as a whole: AZD1222 recipients whose second dose came at about 4 weeks and those whose second dose came at about 12 weeks were combined into one group, since spike-specific TCR depth and breadth did not differ between the two schedules. A total of over 230 trial participants underwent TCR sequencing, of whom some 210 received two doses of AZD1222 and some 26 received two doses of the MenACWY control vaccine. Trial participants were enrolled by age into subgroups of 18-55, 56-69 and 70-plus years, and approximately 150, 30 and 60 TCR-sequenced participants, respectively, were included in these subgroups. What the study reported, not specific to this receptor: Only six AZD1222 recipients were SARS-CoV-2 seropositive at baseline, limiting conclusions about previously exposed vaccinees. The whole spike protein was spanned by vaccine-associated CD4 TCRs, and dominant responses were seen in regions 160-218 and 743-854. Participants were mostly white British and included more females than males, and it was suggested by the authors that clonal diversity may have been underestimated. After two AZD1222 doses, spike-specific TCR breadth and depth were significantly higher than at day 0 and than in MenACWY recipients. Reportedly, close to half of the unique spike-specific TCRs recognized epitopes lying outside the regions that are mutated in the B.1.351 and B.1.1.7 variants. In the small 56-69-year group, the increase in depth fell short of significance, most likely because of low power. Because no day 14 peak-response samples were available, the repertoires could be characterized only after the peak T cell response.

V drops 1 base and J drops 1 base, leaving 8 bases in between. Its CDR3 holds 14 amino acids, cysteine through phenylalanine. Of all the DNA, just the CDR3 is kept, 42 bases in frame from base 1. Looking up the germline V gene yields CDR1 SGHRS and CDR2 YFSETQ. This clonotype was obtained from an adult in good health. The source was peripheral blood, collected on day 0 of AZD1222 vaccination. The chain was built from TRBV5-1 and TRBJ1-1; a tentative D call is TRBD1 (5 bases match). The CDR3 reads as follows: CASSLITGNTEAFF. The nucleotide sequence is TGCGCCAGCAGCTTGATCACAGGGAACACTGAAGCTTTCTTT.